This T cell receptor beta chain was documented in a study of blood T cell repertoires in COVID-19. Study background: Samples of COVID-19 (acute and convalescent) were obtained from the United States, Italy and Spain. The cDNA or gDNA used as material had been derived from T cells, B-cell-depleted T cells, or PBMCs.

As originally analysed: The authors estimated nucleated cell counts from reference gene primer amplification. Repertoires were generated with immunoSEQ multiplex PCR, while TCRdb's copy carries only in-frame clones and drops some. That table is the source of V, J and clone size, and D and trimming were worked out from the DNA. The top ten hold 15% to 20% of the sample, which has around 80,000 clones, 65% to 80% seen once. The sequence was collected from a woman older than 75 with active or convalescent COVID-19. Sequenced input: peripheral blood.

The CDR3 spells CASSQEAGTASTDTQYF. The CDR3 DNA is TGTGCCAGCAGCCAAGAAGCCGGGACAGCCAGCACAGATACGCAGTATTTT. The chain is built from TRBV14 and TRBJ2-3; 7 bases line up with TRBD1. CDR3 length: 17 amino acids. The trim removed 0 bases at V and 0 bases at J, leaving 6 bases unmatched. Germline CDR1 is SGHDN and CDR2 is FVKESK. Looking up the rest from reference TRBV14 and TRBJ2-3 gives the full variable domain: EAGVTQFPSHSVIEKGQTVTLRCDPISGHDNLYWYRRVMGKEIKFLLHFVKESKQDESGMPNNRFLAERTGGTYSTLKVQPAELEDSGVYFCASSQEAGTASTDTQYFGPGTRLTVL.